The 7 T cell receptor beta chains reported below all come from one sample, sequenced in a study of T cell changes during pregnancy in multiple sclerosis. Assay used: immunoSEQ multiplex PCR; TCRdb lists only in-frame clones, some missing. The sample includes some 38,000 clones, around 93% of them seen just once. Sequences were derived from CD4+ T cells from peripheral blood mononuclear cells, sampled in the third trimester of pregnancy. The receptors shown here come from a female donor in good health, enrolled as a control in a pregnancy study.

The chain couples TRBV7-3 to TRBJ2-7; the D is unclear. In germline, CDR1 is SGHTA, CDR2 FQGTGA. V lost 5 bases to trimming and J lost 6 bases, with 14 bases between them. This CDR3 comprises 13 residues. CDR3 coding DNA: TGTGCCAGCAGCCCCTTGCAAAGTAGCGAGCAGTACTTC. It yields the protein CASSPLQSSEQYF.

CDR3 sequence: CASSIVAGYGYGYTF. In nucleotides, the CDR3 is TGTGCCAGTAGTATAGTAGCAGGGTATGGTTATGGCTACACCTTC. The chain has TRBV19 and TRBJ1-2, with a possible D match to TRBD1 (5 bases). CDR1 is LNHDA and CDR2 is SQIVND in the germline V gene (reference sequence). The CDR3 sequence is 15 residues long. Trimming shortened V by 1 base and J by 5 bases, and 14 bases separated the two germline ends.

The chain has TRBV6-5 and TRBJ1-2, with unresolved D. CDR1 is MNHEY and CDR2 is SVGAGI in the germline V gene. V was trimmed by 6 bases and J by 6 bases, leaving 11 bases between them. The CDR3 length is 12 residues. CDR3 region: CASRSSFNGYTF. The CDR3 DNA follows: TGTGCCAGCAGAAGTAGCTTTAATGGCTACACCTTC.

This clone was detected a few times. CDR3: CASSRDGSSYEQYF. The CDR3 DNA sequence: TGTGCCAGCAGTCGGGACGGGAGCTCCTACGAGCAGTACTTC. The V and J genes are TRBV6-1 and TRBJ2-7; tentative D call: TRBD2 (6 bases). The germline CDR1 and CDR2 sequences are MNHNS and SASEGT. The CDR3 spans 14 residues. V lost 5 bases and J lost 0, with 11 bases in between.

The CDR3: CASSGQDTNYGYTF. The DNA of the CDR3 is TGTGCCAGCTCCGGCCAGGACACTAACTATGGCTACACCTTC. The chain recombines TRBV18 with TRBJ1-2; a possible D gene is TRBD1 (5 bases). The germline V gene encodes CDR1 KGHSH and CDR2 LQKENI. V shed 6 bases and J shed 0 bases, with 11 bases lying between them. This CDR3 contains 14 residues.

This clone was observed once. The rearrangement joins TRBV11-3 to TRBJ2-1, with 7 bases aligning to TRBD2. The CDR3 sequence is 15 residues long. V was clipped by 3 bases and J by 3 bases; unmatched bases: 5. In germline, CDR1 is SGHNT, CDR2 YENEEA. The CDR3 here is CASSFAGAGYNEQFF. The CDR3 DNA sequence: TGTGCCAGCAGCTTTGCGGGAGCGGGCTACAATGAGCAGTTCTTC.

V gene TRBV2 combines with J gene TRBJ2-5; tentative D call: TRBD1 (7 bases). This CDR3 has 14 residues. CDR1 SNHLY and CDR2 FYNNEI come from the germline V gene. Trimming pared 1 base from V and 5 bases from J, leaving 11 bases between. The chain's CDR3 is CASSEDRGGETQYF. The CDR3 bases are TGTGCCAGCAGTGAAGACAGGGGAGGCGAGACCCAGTACTTC. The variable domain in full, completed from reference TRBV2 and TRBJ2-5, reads EPEVTQTPSHQVTQMGQEVILRCVPISNHLYFYWYRQILGQKVEFLVSFYNNEISEKSEIFDDQFSVERPDGSNFTLKIRSTKLEDSAMYFCASSEDRGGETQYFGPGTRLLVL.